These T cell receptor beta chains were read from a single sample in a study of blood T cells in healthy people across ages. MiXCR was run by TCRdb on the 5' RACE reads, yielding one entry per CDR3 protein. The repertoire holds 710,000 or so distinct CDR3 sequences, approximately 30% seen once, with approximately 15% in the top ten. The sample taken for sequencing was blood. The receptors come from a woman aged 80 or over in good health. Each CDR3 is given without its conserved first and last residue.

J,V,CDR3
TRBJ1-5,TRBV6-2/TRBV6-3,ASSLNWANSNQPQH
TRBJ1-2,TRBV20-1,SASGTGRLYGYT
TRBJ2-2,TRBV29-1,SVTGGGTGELF
TRBJ1-4,TRBV18,ASSPQAGATNEKLF
TRBJ2-5,TRBV7-9,ASSIIEETQY
TRBJ1-2,TRBV20-1,IWGQGARGYT
TRBJ1-2,TRBV20-1,SASRPWTGDYGYT
TRBJ1-4,TRBV4-2,ASSPGTDATNEKLF
TRBJ2-1,TRBV7-2,ASSLVPSGHEQF
TRBJ1-1,TRBV6-2/TRBV6-3,ASSITGTRAF
TRBJ2-5,TRBV20-1,SARGTSGTIQETQY
TRBJ1-1,TRBV7-2,ASSFTGTGKFGSEAF
TRBJ2-1,TRBV19,ASSISGGVNNEQF
TRBJ1-2,TRBV7-2,ASSLGRDSNYGYT
TRBJ1-6,TRBV27,ASSLKWSLDNSPLH
TRBJ1-2,TRBV7-9,ASSGLFLGYT
TRBJ2-5,TRBV5-1,ARSYPGQETQY
TRBJ1-5,TRBV6-6,ASDPGTVYSNQPQH
TRBJ2-5,TRBV20-1,SARDRTGFGETQY
TRBJ2-5,TRBV7-2,ASSLTSGRGKTQY
TRBJ2-7,TRBV7-2,ASSLERLGEQY
TRBJ2-5,TRBV29-1,SVGTGETQY
TRBJ2-7,TRBV9,ASSVDEEGTGVSYEQY
TRBJ1-5,TRBV7-2,ASSDTPGQRLQH
.,TRBV6-5,ASSRARGRHEQY
TRBJ2-3,TRBV20-1,SARRLAGDAGDTQY
TRBJ2-1,TRBV7-2,ASSPRLAGGREQF
TRBJ2-3,TRBV6-1,ASTASGGGDTQY
TRBJ1-1,TRBV5-1,ASSLEAGGLTEAF
TRBJ1-1,TRBV5-1,ASNGVQGNTEAF
TRBJ1-1,TRBV25-1,ASSELGLPGQINTEAF
TRBJ1-1,TRBV19,ASRGKYTEAF
TRBJ2-1,TRBV5-1,ASSLNGFTYNEQF
TRBJ2-5,TRBV18,ASSPRPGTQETQY
TRBJ1-2,TRBV2,ASSESQVYGYT
TRBJ1-2,TRBV12-3/TRBV12-4,ASRTDRANYGYT
TRBJ2-3,TRBV7-7,ASSPTEIFTDTQY
TRBJ1-1,TRBV20-1,SAKPPGQVYTEAF
TRBJ2-3,TRBV5-1,ASSRDAGGGADTQY
TRBJ2-7,TRBV20-1,SARDRLTGPSSEQY
TRBJ2-5,TRBV24-1,ATSDYKAPRETQY
TRBJ2-7,TRBV20-1,SGDTAYEQY
TRBJ1-1,TRBV6-6,ASRKDRANTEAF
TRBJ2-1,TRBV29-1,SGRGRGEQF
TRBJ2-7,TRBV9,ASSVTEQAYEQY
TRBJ1-1,TRBV20-1,SARPHTGRNTEAF
TRBJ1-2,TRBV4-2,ASSQEGRLSNYGYT
TRBJ2-3,TRBV6-2/TRBV6-3,ASSYWTATDTQY
TRBJ1-5,TRBV27,ASSITGFGGQPQH
TRBJ1-2,TRBV20-1,SARGDSDRT
TRBJ1-1,TRBV12-3/TRBV12-4,ASLSLGLNTEAF
TRBJ1-2,TRBV7-2,ASSLLTGYGYT
TRBJ2-3,TRBV6-4,ASSDSSGKSDTQY
TRBJ2-7,TRBV10-3,AIRGISYEQY
TRBJ1-1,TRBV9,ASSVDTTEAF
TRBJ2-3,TRBV11-2,ASSKQGALVDTQY
TRBJ2-1,TRBV7-8,ASSLVSGSGLYEQF
TRBJ1-2,TRBV7-9,ASSSDTPRDGYT
TRBJ2-7,TRBV2,ATADRGPYEQY